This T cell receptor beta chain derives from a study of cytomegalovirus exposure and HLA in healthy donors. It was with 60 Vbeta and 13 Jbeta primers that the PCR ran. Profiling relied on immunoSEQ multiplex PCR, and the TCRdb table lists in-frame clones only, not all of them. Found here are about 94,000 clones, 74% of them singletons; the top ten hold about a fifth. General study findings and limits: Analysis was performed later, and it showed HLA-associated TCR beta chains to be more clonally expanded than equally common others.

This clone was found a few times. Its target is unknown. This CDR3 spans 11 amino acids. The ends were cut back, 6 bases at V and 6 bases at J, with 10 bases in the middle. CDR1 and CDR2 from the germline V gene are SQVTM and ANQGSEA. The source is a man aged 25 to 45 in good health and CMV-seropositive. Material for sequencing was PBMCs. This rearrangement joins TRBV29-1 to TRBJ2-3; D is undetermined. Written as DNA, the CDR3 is TGCAGCGTCCCTTCCCCGGATACGCAGTATTTT. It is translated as CSVPSPDTQYF.